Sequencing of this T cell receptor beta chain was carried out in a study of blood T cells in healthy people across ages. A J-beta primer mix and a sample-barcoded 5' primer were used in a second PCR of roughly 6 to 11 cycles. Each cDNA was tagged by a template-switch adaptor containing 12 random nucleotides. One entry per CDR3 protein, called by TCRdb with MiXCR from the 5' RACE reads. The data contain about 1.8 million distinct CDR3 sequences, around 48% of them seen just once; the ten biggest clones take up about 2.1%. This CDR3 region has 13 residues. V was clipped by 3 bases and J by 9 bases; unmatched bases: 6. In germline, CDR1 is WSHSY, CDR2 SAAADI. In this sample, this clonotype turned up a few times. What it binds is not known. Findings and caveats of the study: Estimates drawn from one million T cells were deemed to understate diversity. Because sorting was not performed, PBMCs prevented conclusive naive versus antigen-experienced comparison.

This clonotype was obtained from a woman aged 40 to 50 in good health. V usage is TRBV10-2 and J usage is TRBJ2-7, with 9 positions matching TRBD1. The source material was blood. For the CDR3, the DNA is TGCGCCAGCAGTGACCAGGGGACAGGGAGGCAGTACTTC. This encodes CASSDQGTGRQYF.